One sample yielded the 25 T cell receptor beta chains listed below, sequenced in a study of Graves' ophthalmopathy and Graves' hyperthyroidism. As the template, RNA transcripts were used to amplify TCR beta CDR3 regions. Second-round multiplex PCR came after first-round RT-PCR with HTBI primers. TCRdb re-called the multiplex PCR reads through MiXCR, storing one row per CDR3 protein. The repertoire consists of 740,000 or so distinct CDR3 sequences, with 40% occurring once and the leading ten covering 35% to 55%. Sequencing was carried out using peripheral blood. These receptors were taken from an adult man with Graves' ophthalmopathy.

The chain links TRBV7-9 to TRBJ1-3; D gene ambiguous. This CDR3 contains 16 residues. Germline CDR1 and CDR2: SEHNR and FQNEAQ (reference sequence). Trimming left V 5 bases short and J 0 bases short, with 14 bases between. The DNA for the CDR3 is TGTGCCAGCAGCCAAGTCGCGACCAGCTCTGGAAACACCATATATTTT. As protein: CASSQVATSSGNTIYF.

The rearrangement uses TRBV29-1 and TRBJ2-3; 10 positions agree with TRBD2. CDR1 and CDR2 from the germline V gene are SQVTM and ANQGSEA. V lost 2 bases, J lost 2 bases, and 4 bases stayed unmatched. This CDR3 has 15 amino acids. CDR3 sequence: CSVEPLAGDTDTQYF. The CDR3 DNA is TGCAGCGTTGAACCGCTAGCGGGGGACACAGATACGCAGTATTTT.

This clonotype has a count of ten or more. This chain's CDR3 is CASSLGQGANTEAFF. The CDR3 nucleotides read TGTGCCAGCAGCTTAGGGCAGGGGGCGAACACTGAAGCTTTCTTT. The chain employs TRBV7-9 and TRBJ1-1, with TRBD1 matching over 8 bases. The V and J ends lost 1 base and 1 base, in that order; junction bases with no gene match: 2. CDR3 length equals 15 residues. Germline V lookup: CDR1 SEHNR, CDR2 FQNEAQ (reference sequence).

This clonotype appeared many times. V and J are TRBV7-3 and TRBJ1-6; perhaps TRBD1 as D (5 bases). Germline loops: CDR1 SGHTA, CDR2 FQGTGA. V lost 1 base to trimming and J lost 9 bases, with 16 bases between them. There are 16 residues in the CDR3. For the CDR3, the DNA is TGTGCCAGCAGCTTAAGGTCCCCAGGGAGAGGTTCACCCCTCCACTTT. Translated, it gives CASSLRSPGRGSPLHF.

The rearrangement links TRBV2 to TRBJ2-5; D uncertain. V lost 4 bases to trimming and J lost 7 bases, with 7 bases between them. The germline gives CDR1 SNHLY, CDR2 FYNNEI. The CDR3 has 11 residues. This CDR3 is CASSAAGTQYF. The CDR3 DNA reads TGTGCCAGCAGTGCCGCCGGGACCCAGTACTTC.

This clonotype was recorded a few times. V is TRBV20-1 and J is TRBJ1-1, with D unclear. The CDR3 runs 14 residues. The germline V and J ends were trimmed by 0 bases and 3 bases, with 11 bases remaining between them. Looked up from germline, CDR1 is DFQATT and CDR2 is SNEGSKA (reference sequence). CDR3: CSARDDLRDTEAFF. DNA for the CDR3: TGCAGTGCTAGAGATGATTTGAGGGACACTGAAGCTTTCTTT.

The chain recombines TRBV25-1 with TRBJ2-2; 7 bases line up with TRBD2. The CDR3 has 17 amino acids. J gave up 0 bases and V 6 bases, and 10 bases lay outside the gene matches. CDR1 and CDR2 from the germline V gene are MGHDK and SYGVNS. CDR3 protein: CASSASRGRANTGELFF. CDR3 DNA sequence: TGTGCCAGCAGCGCTAGCCGAGGGAGGGCGAACACCGGGGAGCTGTTTTTT.

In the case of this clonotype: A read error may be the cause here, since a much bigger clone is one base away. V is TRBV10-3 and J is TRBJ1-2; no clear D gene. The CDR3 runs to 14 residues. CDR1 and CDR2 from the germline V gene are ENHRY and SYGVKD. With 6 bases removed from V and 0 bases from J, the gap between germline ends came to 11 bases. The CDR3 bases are TGTGCCATCAGCTTAGACTACGCTAACTATGGCTACACCTTC. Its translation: CAISLDYANYGYTF.

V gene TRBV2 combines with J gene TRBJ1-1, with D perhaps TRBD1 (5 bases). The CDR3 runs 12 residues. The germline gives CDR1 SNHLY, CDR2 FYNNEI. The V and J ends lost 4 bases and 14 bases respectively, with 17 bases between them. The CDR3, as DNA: TGTGCCAGCAGTGGTGACAGCAATGAGCAGTTCTTT. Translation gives CASSGDSNEQFF.

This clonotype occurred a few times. The CDR3 DNA sequence: TGTGCCAGCAGTGAACAGGGGAGGGCTGGAAACACCATATATTTT. Protein product: CASSEQGRAGNTIYF. The genes are TRBV6-1 and TRBJ1-3, with D perhaps matching TRBD1 (6 bases). V was cut by 2 bases and J by 2 bases, with 10 bases left in between. The CDR3 is 15 amino acids. The germline gives CDR1 MNHNS, CDR2 SASEGT.

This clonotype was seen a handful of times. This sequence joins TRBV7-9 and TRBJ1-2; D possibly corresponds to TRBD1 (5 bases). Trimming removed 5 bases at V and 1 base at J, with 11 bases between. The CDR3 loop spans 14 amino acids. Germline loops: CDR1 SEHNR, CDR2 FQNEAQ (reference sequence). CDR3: CASSPFGGNYGYTF. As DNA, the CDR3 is TGTGCCAGCAGCCCATTTGGGGGTAACTATGGCTACACCTTC.

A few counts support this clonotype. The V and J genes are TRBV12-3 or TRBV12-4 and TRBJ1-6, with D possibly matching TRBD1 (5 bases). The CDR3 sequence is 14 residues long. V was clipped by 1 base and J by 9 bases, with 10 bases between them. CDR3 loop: CASSLEDISSPLHF. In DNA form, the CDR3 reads TGTGCCAGCAGTTTAGAGGACATTAGTTCACCCCTCCACTTT.

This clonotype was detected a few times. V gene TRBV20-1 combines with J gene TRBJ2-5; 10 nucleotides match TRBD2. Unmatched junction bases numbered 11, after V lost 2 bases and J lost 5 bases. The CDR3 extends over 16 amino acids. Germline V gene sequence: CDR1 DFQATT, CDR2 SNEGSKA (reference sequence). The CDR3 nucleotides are TGCAGTGCTAGATATATAGCGGGGGGACGCGGGGAGACCCAGTACTTC. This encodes CSARYIAGGRGETQYF.

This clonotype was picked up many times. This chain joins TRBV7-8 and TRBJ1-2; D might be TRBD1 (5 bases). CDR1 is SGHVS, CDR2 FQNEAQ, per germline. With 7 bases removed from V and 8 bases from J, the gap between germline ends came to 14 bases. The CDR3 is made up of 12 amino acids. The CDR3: CASTKQWGGYTF. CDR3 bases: TGTGCCAGCACCAAACAGTGGGGGGGCTACACCTTC.

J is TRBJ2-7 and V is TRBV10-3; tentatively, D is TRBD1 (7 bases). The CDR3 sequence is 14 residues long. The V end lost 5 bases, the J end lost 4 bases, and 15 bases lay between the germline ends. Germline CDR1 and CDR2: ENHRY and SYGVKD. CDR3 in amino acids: CAISYAGGGYEQYF. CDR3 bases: TGTGCCATCAGTTACGCAGGGGGAGGATACGAGCAGTACTTC.

The CDR3 nucleotides read TGCAGTGCTAGAGATCCTTTAGGGGATCGCGGGTTTTACACTGAAGCTTTCTTT. Its protein is CSARDPLGDRGFYTEAFF. This chain joins TRBV20-1 and TRBJ1-1; D may be TRBD1 (5 bases). V was pared by 0 bases and J by 3 bases, with 23 bases between. From germline, CDR1 is DFQATT and CDR2 SNEGSKA (reference sequence). This CDR3 contains 18 residues.

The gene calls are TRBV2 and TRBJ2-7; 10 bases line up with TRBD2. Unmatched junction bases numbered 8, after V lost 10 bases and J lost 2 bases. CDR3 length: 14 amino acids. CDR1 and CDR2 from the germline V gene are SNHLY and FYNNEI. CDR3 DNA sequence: TGTGCCACCTCTAGCGGGAGAAATCCCTACGAGCAGTACTTC. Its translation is CATSSGRNPYEQYF.

The CDR3 DNA reads TGTGCCAGCAGAATGTTCCCCGGGGAGCTGTTTTTT. Translating gives CASRMFPGELFF. The chain links TRBV25-1 to TRBJ2-2, with D uncertain. The V end lost 6 bases, the J end lost 6 bases, and 8 bases lay between the germline ends. Germline CDR1 and CDR2: MGHDK and SYGVNS. The CDR3 runs 12 residues. The full variable domain, in which reference TRBV25-1 and TRBJ2-2 provide the parts outside the CDR3, is EADIYQTPRYLVIGTGKKITLECSQTMGHDKMYWYQQDPGMELHLIHYSYGVNSTEKGDLSSESTVSRIRTEHFPLTLESARPSHTSQYLCASRMFPGELFFGEGSRLTVL.

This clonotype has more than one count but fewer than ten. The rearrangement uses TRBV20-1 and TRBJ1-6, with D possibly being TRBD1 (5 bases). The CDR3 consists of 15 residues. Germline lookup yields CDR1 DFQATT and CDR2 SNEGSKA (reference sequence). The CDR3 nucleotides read TGCAGCGCTGGACACCCGAGCTCCTATAATTCACCCCTCCACTTT. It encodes CSAGHPSSYNSPLHF.

The CDR3 DNA reads as TGTGCCATCGGCCGCCAGGGGGCGAATGGCTACACCTTC. Its protein is CAIGRQGANGYTF. V gene TRBV10-3 combines with J gene TRBJ1-2; 8 bases line up with TRBD1. The ends lost 8 bases at V and 6 bases at J; junction bases unmatched: 8. Germline V lookup: CDR1 ENHRY, CDR2 SYGVKD. This CDR3 region has 13 residues.

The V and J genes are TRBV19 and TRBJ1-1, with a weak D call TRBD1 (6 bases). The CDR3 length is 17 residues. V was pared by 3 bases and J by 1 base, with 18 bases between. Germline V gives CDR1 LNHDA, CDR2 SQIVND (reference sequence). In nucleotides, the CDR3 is TGTGCCAGTAGTATGATGTATGGAGGGGGGACGAACACTGAAGCTTTCTTT. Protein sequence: CASSMMYGGGTNTEAFF.

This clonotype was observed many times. CDR3 sequence: CASRGQGDSPLHF. CDR3 coding DNA: TGTGCCAGCAGAGGACAGGGGGATTCACCCCTCCACTTT. The chain combines TRBV12-3 or TRBV12-4 with TRBJ1-6; 10 bases align to TRBD1. Trimming cost V 6 bases and J 8 bases; bases outside gene matches: 1. This CDR3 contains 13 residues.

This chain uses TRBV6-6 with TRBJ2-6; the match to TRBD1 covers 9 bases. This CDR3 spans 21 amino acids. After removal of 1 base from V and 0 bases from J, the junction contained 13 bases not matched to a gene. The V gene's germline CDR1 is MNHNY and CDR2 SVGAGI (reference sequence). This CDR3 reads CASSYLGDRDLPGSGANVLTF. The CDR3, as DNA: TGTGCCAGCAGTTACTTGGGGGACAGGGACTTACCGGGCTCTGGGGCCAACGTCCTGACTTTC.

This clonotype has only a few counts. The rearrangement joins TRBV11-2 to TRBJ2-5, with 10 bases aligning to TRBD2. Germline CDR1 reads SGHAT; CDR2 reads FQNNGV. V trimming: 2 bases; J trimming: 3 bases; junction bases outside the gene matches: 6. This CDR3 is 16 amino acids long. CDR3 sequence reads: CASSLWLAGEEETQYF. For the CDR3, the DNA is TGTGCCAGCAGCTTATGGCTAGCGGGAGAGGAAGAGACCCAGTACTTC.

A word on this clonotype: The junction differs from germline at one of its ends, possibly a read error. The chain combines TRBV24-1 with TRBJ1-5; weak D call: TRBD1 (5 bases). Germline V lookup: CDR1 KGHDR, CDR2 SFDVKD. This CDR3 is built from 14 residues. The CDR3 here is CASSLSGVRQPQHF. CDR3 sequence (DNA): TGTGCCAGCAGTTTATCGGGGGTACGGCAGCCCCAGCATTTT.